The T cell receptor (beta chain) under discussion was sequenced for a study of blood T cell repertoires in COVID-19. Study information: The origin of the acute and convalescent COVID-19 samples was the United States, Italy and Spain. From T cells, B-cell-depleted T cells, or PBMCs came the material, which was cDNA or gDNA.

Original analysis: Reference gene primer amplification yielded estimated nucleated cell counts. Repertoires were generated with immunoSEQ multiplex PCR, while TCRdb's copy carries only in-frame clones and drops some. That table gives V, J and clone size, and the DNA gave D and trimming. The sample gives about 220,000 clones, 70% to 90% of which show up once; over 2.5% is in the top ten. The CDR3 is 15 amino acids. The V gene's germline CDR1 is SGHRS and CDR2 YFSETQ. The junction had 3 bases not matched to a gene; V was cut back by 1 base and J by 3 bases. This clone came up a few times. The TCR originated in a middle-aged man who had recovered from COVID-19. V is TRBV5-1 and J is TRBJ2-7; 11 bases align to TRBD2. Input material: peripheral blood. CDR3 in amino acids: CASSLTSGSYYEQYF. CDR3 nucleotides: TGCGCCAGCAGCTTGACTAGCGGGAGTTACTACGAGCAGTACTTC.